This passage covers 28 T cell receptor beta chains from one sample sequenced in a study of blood T cell repertoires in COVID-19. Repertoires were generated with immunoSEQ multiplex PCR, while TCRdb's copy carries only in-frame clones and drops some. This sample has about 150,000 clones, with 60% to 85% found just once. Sequenced input: peripheral blood. These receptors were collected from a man between 45 and 60 years old with acute or convalescent COVID-19.

The CDR3: CASSRNRAGGYTF. The CDR3 DNA reads as TGTGCCAGCAGTCGAAACAGGGCCGGAGGCTACACCTTC. The chain links TRBV6-5 to TRBJ1-2; maybe TRBD1 (6 bases). The CDR3 is made up of 13 amino acids. Germline lookup yields CDR1 MNHEY and CDR2 SVGAGI. With 5 bases removed from V and 8 bases from J, the gap between germline ends came to 15 bases.

This sequence joins TRBV29-1 and TRBJ1-1; D perhaps matches TRBD1 (5 bases). CDR1 SQVTM and CDR2 ANQGSEA come from the germline V gene. The CDR3 extends over 12 amino acids. Trimming shortened V by 3 bases and J by 4 bases, and 9 bases separated the two germline ends. This CDR3 is CSVEQGSTEAFF. CDR3 sequence (DNA): TGCAGCGTTGAGCAGGGTAGCACTGAAGCTTTCTTT.

This clone was found once. The J gene is TRBJ1-5, the V gene TRBV23-1; D is ambiguous. TRBV23-1 is an ORF for which the function is uncertain. The CDR3 extends over 16 amino acids. Trimming removed 4 bases from V and 1 base from J, with 14 bases in between. The CDR3: CASSPGGFLSNQPQHF. CDR3 coding DNA: TGCGCCAGCAGTCCCGGAGGATTTTTAAGCAATCAGCCCCAGCATTTT.

The chain employs TRBV3-1 (or the pseudogene TRBV3-2) and TRBJ2-2, with TRBD2 as a possible D gene (5 bases). V was shortened by 4 bases and J by 4 bases, with 10 bases between the two germline ends. This CDR3 has 14 residues. The germline CDR1 and CDR2 sequences are LGHDT and YNNKEL (reference sequence). The CDR3 bases are TGTGCCAGCAGCCGTACAACTAGCACCGGGGAGCTGTTTTTT. Its protein product is CASSRTTSTGELFF.

This rearrangement joins TRBV29-1 to TRBJ1-1, with a weak D call TRBD1 (6 bases). From germline, CDR1 is SQVTM and CDR2 ANQGSEA. The V end lost 6 bases, the J end lost 4 bases, and 18 bases lay between the germline ends. CDR3 length equals 14 residues. CDR3 in amino acids: CSVETRGRGTEAFF. The DNA of the CDR3 is TGCAGCGTCGAAACCAGGGGCCGGGGCACTGAAGCTTTCTTT.

The chain employs TRBV9 and TRBJ1-4, with 9 bases matching TRBD1. The junction had 9 bases not matched to a gene; V was cut back by 4 bases and J by 2 bases. Germline assignment: CDR1 SGDLS and CDR2 YYNGEE. The CDR3 extends over 17 amino acids. In DNA, the CDR3 is TGTGCCAGCAGCTCCGGGACAGGGCCGAGGACTAATGAAAAACTGTTTTTT. Translating gives CASSSGTGPRTNEKLFF.

This chain connects TRBV5-1 to TRBJ2-3, with 13 bases matching TRBD2. Germline CDR1 SGHRS, CDR2 YFSETQ. V lost 3 bases and J lost 2; bases outside the gene matches: 3. This CDR3 comprises 16 residues. The DNA for the CDR3 is TGCGCCAGCAGCTCCGGGACTAGCGGGGTCACAGATACGCAGTATTTT. Its protein is CASSSGTSGVTDTQYF.

The CDR3 reads CASSLEGQGIYEQYF. For the CDR3, the DNA is TGTGCCAGCAGCTTGGAAGGACAGGGGATCTACGAGCAGTACTTC. The chain couples TRBV5-6 to TRBJ2-7; 9 bases fit TRBD1. The CDR3 spans 15 residues. CDR1 SGHDT and CDR2 YYEEEE come from the germline V gene. The trim removed 0 bases at V and 3 bases at J, leaving 4 bases unmatched. Together with reference TRBV5-6 and TRBJ2-7, the CDR3 gives the full variable domain: DAGVTQSPTHLIKTRGQQVTLRCSPKSGHDTVSWYQQALGQGPQFIFQYYEEEERQRGNFPDRFSGHQFPNYSSELNVNALLLGDSALYLCASSLEGQGIYEQYFGPGTRLTVT.

The genes are TRBV10-3 and TRBJ1-3; no clear D gene. Germline CDR1 is ENHRY and CDR2 is SYGVKD. V lost 3 bases, J lost 2 bases, and 11 bases lay in between. The CDR3 has 15 amino acids. The CDR3 region has the DNA TGTGCCATCAGTGAATCAGATGTACCTGGAAACACCATATATTTT. Amino acids: CAISESDVPGNTIYF.

The CDR3 protein is CASSNQQGIGQYF. DNA of the CDR3: TGTGCCAGCAGCAACCAACAGGGCATCGGGCAGTATTTT. This sequence joins TRBV7-6 and TRBJ2-3, with D possibly TRBD1 on 6 matching bases. The ends were cut back, 5 bases at V and 11 bases at J, with 17 bases in the middle. The CDR3 runs 13 residues. The germline gives CDR1 SGHVS, CDR2 FNYEAQ.

The DNA for the CDR3 is TGCAGCGTGGTGACAGGGCCCAAAGAGACCCAGTACTTC. Its protein product is CSVVTGPKETQYF. The V gene is TRBV29-1, the J gene TRBJ2-5; 7 bases line up with TRBD1. The CDR3 covers 13 residues. Unmatched junction bases numbered 7, after V lost 6 bases and J lost 3 bases. Germline V CDR1 and CDR2: SQVTM, ANQGSEA. The entire variable domain, with the rest obtained from reference TRBV29-1 and TRBJ2-5, is as follows: SAVISQKPSRDICQRGTSLTIQCQVDSQVTMMFWYRQQPGQSLTLIATANQGSEATYESGFVIDKFPISRPNLTFSTLTVSNMSPEDSSIYLCSVVTGPKETQYFGPGTRLLVL.

The gene calls are TRBV6-5 and TRBJ2-5; TRBD1 matches at 8 bases. The V and J ends lost 6 bases and 5 bases, in that order; junction bases with no gene match: 5. Germline V CDR1 and CDR2: MNHEY, SVGAGI. The CDR3 runs 13 residues. Written as DNA, the CDR3 is TGTGCCAGCAGGCGGACAGGGCCGGAGACCCAGTACTTC. Amino acid sequence: CASRRTGPETQYF.

This sequence joins TRBV2 and TRBJ2-7, with D maybe TRBD1 (6 bases). Trimming removed 8 bases at V and 7 bases at J, with 18 bases between. In germline, CDR1 is SNHLY, CDR2 FYNNEI. The CDR3 covers 13 residues. The CDR3, as DNA: TGTGCCAGCGTTACAGGGCTAGACCCTGAGCAGTACTTC. Protein sequence: CASVTGLDPEQYF.

The rearrangement links TRBV4-1 to TRBJ2-3, with no clear D. V was trimmed by 1 base and J by 3 bases, leaving 5 bases between them. CDR1 is MGHRA, CDR2 YSYEKL, per germline. This CDR3 contains 13 residues. The CDR3 reads CASSQVETDTQYF. The CDR3 DNA reads as TGCGCCAGCAGCCAAGTAGAAACAGATACGCAGTATTTT.

The CDR3 reads CASSSQGSSGNTIYF. CDR3 nucleotides: TGTGCCAGCAGCTCACAGGGGAGCTCTGGAAACACCATATATTTT. The chain joins TRBV7-2 to TRBJ1-3; 7 nucleotides align to TRBD1. The V segment lost 4 bases and the J segment 0 bases; nucleotides outside the gene matches: 3. CDR3 length: 15 residues. Germline CDR1 is SGHTA and CDR2 is FQGNSA. Drawing the rest from reference TRBV7-2 and TRBJ1-3, the complete variable domain is GAGVSQSPSNKVTEKGKDVELRCDPISGHTALYWYRQSLGQGLEFLIYFQGNSAPDKSGLPSDRFSAERTGGSVSTLTIQRTQQEDSAVYLCASSSQGSSGNTIYFGEGSWLTVV.

The rearrangement uses TRBV7-2 and TRBJ1-5; D is ambiguous. V lost 1 base to trimming and J lost 6 bases, with 13 bases between them. The CDR3 has 15 amino acids. The germline V gene has CDR1 SGHTA and CDR2 FQGNSA. CDR3 in DNA: TGTGCCAGCAGCTTAGATGGGCAGGTTGTTCAGCCCCAGCATTTT. Residues: CASSLDGQVVQPQHF.

The chain combines TRBV30 with TRBJ1-4, with D hard to call. The CDR3 is made up of 14 amino acids. Trimming shortened V by 3 bases and J by 5 bases, and 13 bases separated the two germline ends. CDR1 is GTSNPN, CDR2 SVGIG, per germline (reference sequence). The CDR3, as DNA: TGTGCCTGGAGGGGCCCCGGGGTAAATGAAAAACTGTTTTTT. It codes for CAWRGPGVNEKLFF.

The rearrangement uses TRBV5-1 and TRBJ2-1; perhaps TRBD1 as D (5 bases). The ends were cut back, 4 bases at V and 4 bases at J, with 9 bases in the middle. Germline loops: CDR1 SGHRS, CDR2 YFSETQ. The CDR3 consists of 13 residues. CDR3 bases: TGCGCCAGCAGCATAGACAGTTACAATGAGCAGTTCTTC. Amino acid sequence: CASSIDSYNEQFF.

This clone was recorded a few times. V gene TRBV6-5 combines with J gene TRBJ2-7; 10 positions agree with TRBD1. Germline V lookup: CDR1 MNHEY, CDR2 SVGAGI. V gave up 5 bases and J gave up 7 bases; unmatched junction bases: 8. The CDR3 extends over 14 amino acids. CDR3 in DNA: TGTGCCAGCAGTCTAGACAGGGGGCAGGGTGAGCAGTACGTC. Its translation is CASSLDRGQGEQYV.

The V call is TRBV3-1 (or the pseudogene TRBV3-2), the J call TRBJ1-2, with D maybe TRBD1 (6 bases). Per the germline V gene, CDR1 is LGHDT and CDR2 is YNNKEL (reference sequence). The CDR3 spans 15 residues. Trimming removed 4 bases from V and 5 bases from J, with 17 bases in between. The CDR3 loop is CASSPTQDRNYGYTF. CDR3 bases: TGTGCCAGCAGCCCCACACAGGACAGAAATTATGGCTACACCTTC.

The chain links TRBV6-5 to TRBJ1-2, with TRBD1 matching over 12 bases. The germline CDR1 and CDR2 sequences are MNHEY and SVGAGI. Unmatched junction bases numbered 7, after V lost 3 bases and J lost 11 bases. This CDR3 comprises 14 residues. The CDR3 DNA reads as TGTGCCAGCAGTTATAAGGGACAGGGGGCGAATTACACCTTC. Protein product: CASSYKGQGANYTF.

This clone was picked up one time. The CDR3 DNA reads TGCGCCAGCAGCCAAGACCGGTCCGCCCAAAGACAGGGCAATGAGCAGTTCTTC. It codes for CASSQDRSAQRQGNEQFF. The J gene is TRBJ2-1, the V gene TRBV4-1; 7 nucleotides agree with TRBD1. V was pared by 0 bases and J by 6 bases, with 14 bases of the junction left unmatched. Germline V gene data show CDR1 as MGHRA and CDR2 as YSYEKL. The CDR3 has 18 residues.

The J gene is TRBJ1-2, the V gene TRBV30, with 7 bases identical to TRBD1. CDR3 length: 14 residues. CDR1 is GTSNPN and CDR2 is SVGIG in the germline V gene (reference sequence). The J segment lost 0 bases and the V segment lost 4 bases, leaving 5 bases of the junction unmatched. The CDR3 nucleotides are TGTGCCTGGACTCCCGACAGGGCTAACTATGGCTACACCTTC. Amino acids: CAWTPDRANYGYTF.

This clone was detected only a few times. The CDR3 sequence: CASSGQGATSGANVLTF. CDR3 bases: TGTGCCAGCAGTGGACAGGGGGCGACCTCTGGGGCCAACGTCCTGACTTTC. The V call is TRBV6-1, the J call TRBJ2-6; TRBD1 agrees at 10 bases. The germline V gene has CDR1 MNHNS and CDR2 SASEGT. The junction had 3 bases not matched to a gene; V was cut back by 4 bases and J by 0 bases. The CDR3 is 17 amino acids.

CDR3 amino acids: CASSRDRAGNTIYF. The CDR3 coding sequence is TGTGCCAGCAGTCGGGACAGGGCTGGAAACACCATATATTTT. The chain carries TRBV11-2 and TRBJ1-3, with 9 bases aligning to TRBD1. The CDR3 has 14 amino acids. Germline CDR1 SGHAT, CDR2 FQNNGV. The V and J ends lost 6 bases and 2 bases, in that order; junction bases with no gene match: 2.

The chain recombines TRBV29-1 with TRBJ2-7; 11 nucleotides match TRBD1. The CDR3 extends over 14 amino acids. CDR1 SQVTM and CDR2 ANQGSEA come from the germline V gene. Unmatched junction bases numbered 6, after V lost 6 bases and J lost 2 bases. As DNA, the CDR3 is TGCAGCGTGGCCACGGGACAGGGGGCCTACGAGCAGTACTTC. Amino acids: CSVATGQGAYEQYF.

The chain combines TRBV5-4 with TRBJ1-6, with TRBD1 identical over 9 bases. The V and J ends lost 3 bases and 10 bases, in that order; junction bases with no gene match: 5. This CDR3 comprises 14 residues. Per germline, CDR1 SGHNT and CDR2 YYREEE (reference sequence). CDR3 bases: TGTGCCAGCAGCTGGGACAGGGATGGGTCACCCCTCCACTTT. Encoded protein: CASSWDRDGSPLHF.

The chain combines TRBV30 with TRBJ1-1; no clear D gene. CDR3 size: 13 residues. The ends were cut back, 2 bases at V and 1 base at J, with 8 bases in the middle. CDR1 GTSNPN and CDR2 SVGIG come from the germline V gene (reference sequence). CDR3 region: CAWSHEGNTEAFF. CDR3 nucleotides: TGTGCCTGGAGTCATGAGGGGAACACTGAAGCTTTCTTT.